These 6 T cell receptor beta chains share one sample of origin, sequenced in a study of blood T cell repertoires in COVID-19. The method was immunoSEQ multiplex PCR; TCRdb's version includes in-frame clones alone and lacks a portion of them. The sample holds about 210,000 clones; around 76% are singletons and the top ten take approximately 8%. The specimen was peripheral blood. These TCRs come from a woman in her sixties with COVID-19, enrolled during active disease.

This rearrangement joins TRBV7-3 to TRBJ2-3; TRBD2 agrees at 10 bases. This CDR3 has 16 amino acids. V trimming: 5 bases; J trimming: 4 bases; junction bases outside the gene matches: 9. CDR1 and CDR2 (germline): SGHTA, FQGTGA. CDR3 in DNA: TGTGCCAGCAGCGAAGGGGTAGCGGGAGGTCCAGATACGCAGTATTTT. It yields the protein CASSEGVAGGPDTQYF.

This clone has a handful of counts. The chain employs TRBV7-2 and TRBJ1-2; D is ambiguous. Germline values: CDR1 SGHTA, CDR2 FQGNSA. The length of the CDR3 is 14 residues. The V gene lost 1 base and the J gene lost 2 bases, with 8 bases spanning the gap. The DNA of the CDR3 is TGTGCCAGCAGCTTAGTTGGCAGGAACTATGGCTACACCTTC. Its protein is CASSLVGRNYGYTF.

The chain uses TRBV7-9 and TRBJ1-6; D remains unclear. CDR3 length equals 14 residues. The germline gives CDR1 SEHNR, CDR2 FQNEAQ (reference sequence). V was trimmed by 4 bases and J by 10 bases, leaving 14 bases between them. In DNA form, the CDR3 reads TGTGCCAGCAGCTCCAAAGAAGAGTTGTCACCCCTCCACTTT. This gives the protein CASSSKEELSPLHF.

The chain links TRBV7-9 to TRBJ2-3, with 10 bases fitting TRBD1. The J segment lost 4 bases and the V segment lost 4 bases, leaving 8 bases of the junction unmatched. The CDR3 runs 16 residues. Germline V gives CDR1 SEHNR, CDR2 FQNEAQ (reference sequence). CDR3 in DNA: TGTGCCAGCAGCTCGGACAGGGGGAGTGGGGCAGATACGCAGTATTTT. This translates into CASSSDRGSGADTQYF.

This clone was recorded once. The CDR3 DNA reads TGTGCCAGTAACTTAAGCCCCTATGGCTACACCTTC. It encodes CASNLSPYGYTF. This sequence joins TRBV28 and TRBJ1-2; D is ambiguous. CDR1 is MDHEN, CDR2 SYDVKM, per germline. V dropped 9 bases and J dropped 4 bases, with 12 bases sitting between them. This CDR3 comprises 12 residues.

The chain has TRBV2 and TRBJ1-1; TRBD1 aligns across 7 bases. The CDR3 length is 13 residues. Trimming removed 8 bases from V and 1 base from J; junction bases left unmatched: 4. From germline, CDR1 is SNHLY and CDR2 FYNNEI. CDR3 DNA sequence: TGTGCCAGCCCTACAGGGGCGAACACTGAAGCTTTCTTT. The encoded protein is CASPTGANTEAFF.